The sequence of this TCR beta chain was determined in a study of spatial heterogeneity in lung cancer. Indicated time point: sample taken at primary tumor resection. The donor group consisted of around 77 patients who had untreated, early-stage non-small cell lung cancer. Researchers sequenced whole RNA taken from tumor, nontumor lung or frozen PBMC without sorting. The study's findings and limits: Higher tumor mutation counts went along with higher counts of expanded intratumoral alpha and beta TCRs. The estimated TCR-seq coverage of tumor T cells amounted to approximately 7% when looking at alpha chains and about 12% when looking at beta chains.

Trimming took off 0 bases at V and 0 bases at J, with 12 bases between the two ends. CDR1 is KGHSH and CDR2 is LQKENI in the germline V gene. This CDR3 has 17 amino acids. There are many counts of this clonotype. Its target is unknown. Using its own MiXCR run on the 5' RACE reads, TCRdb lists one record per CDR3 protein. The table shows 13,000 or so distinct CDR3 sequences, with less than 4.5% occurring only once. Here the sequenced sample was lung tumor tissue, taken at surgery. The chain uses TRBV18 and TRBJ1-5; tentatively, D is TRBD1 (6 bases). This TCR came from a male donor with early-stage non-small cell lung cancer. The CDR3 reads CASSPPPGATSNQPQHF. The CDR3 DNA follows: TGTGCCAGCTCACCACCGCCGGGGGCGACTAGCAATCAGCCCCAGCATTTT.